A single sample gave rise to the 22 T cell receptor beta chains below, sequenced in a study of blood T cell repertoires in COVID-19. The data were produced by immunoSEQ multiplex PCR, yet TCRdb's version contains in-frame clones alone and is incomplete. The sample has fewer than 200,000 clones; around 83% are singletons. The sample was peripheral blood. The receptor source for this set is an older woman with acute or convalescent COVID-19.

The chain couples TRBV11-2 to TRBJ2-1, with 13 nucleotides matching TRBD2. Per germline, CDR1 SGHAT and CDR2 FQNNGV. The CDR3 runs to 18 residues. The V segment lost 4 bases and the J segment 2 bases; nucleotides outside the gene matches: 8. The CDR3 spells CASSSPLLAGGPYNEQFF. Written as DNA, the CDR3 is TGTGCCAGCAGCTCCCCATTACTAGCGGGAGGGCCCTACAATGAGCAGTTCTTC.

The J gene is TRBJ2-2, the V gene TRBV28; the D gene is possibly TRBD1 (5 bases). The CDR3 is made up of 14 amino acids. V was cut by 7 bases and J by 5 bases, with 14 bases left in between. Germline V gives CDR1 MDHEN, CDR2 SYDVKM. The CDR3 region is CASTQTGRTGELFF. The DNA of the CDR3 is TGTGCCAGCACTCAAACAGGTAGAACCGGGGAGCTGTTTTTT.

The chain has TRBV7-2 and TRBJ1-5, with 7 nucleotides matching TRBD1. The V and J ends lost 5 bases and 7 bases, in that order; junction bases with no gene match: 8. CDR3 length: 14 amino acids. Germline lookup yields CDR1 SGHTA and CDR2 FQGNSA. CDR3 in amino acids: CASSRIQGYQPQHF. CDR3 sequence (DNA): TGTGCCAGCAGCAGAATACAGGGGTACCAGCCCCAGCATTTT.

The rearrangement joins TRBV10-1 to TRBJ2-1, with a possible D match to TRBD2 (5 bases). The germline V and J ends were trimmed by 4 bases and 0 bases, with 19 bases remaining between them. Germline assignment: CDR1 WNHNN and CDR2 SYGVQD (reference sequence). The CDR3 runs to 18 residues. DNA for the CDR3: TGCGCCAGCAGTGTTGGTAGCGCGCTGGAGGCCTCCTACAATGAGCAGTTCTTC. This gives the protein CASSVGSALEASYNEQFF.

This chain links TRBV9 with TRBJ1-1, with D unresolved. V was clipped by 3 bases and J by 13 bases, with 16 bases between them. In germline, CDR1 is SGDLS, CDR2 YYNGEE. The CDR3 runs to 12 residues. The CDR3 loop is CASSADGDTVFF. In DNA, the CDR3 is TGTGCCAGCAGCGCCGATGGTGACACGGTTTTCTTT.

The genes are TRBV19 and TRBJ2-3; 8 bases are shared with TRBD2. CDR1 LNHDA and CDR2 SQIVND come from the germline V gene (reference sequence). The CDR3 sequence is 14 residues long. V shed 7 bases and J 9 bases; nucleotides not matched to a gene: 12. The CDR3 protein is CASNPTGGPRTQYF. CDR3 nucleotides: TGTGCCAGTAACCCTACGGGGGGGCCCAGGACGCAGTATTTT.

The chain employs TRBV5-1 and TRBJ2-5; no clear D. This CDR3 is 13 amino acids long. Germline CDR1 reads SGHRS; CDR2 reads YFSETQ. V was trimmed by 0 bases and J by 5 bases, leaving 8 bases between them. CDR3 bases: TGCGCCAGCAGCTTGGATTTCCTGGAGACCCAGTACTTC. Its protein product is CASSLDFLETQYF.

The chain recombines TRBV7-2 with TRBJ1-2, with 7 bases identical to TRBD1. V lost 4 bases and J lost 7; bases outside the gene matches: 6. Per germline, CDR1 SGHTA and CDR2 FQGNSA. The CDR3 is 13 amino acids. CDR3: CASSSGQVGGYTF. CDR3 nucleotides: TGTGCCAGCAGCTCAGGACAGGTCGGTGGCTACACCTTC.

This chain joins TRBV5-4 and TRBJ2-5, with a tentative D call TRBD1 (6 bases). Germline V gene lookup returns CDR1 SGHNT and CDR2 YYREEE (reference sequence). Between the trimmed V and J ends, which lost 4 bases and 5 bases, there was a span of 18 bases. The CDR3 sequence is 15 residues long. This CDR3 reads CASSPRDKSGETQYF. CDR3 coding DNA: TGTGCCAGCAGCCCAAGGGACAAATCCGGGGAGACCCAGTACTTC.

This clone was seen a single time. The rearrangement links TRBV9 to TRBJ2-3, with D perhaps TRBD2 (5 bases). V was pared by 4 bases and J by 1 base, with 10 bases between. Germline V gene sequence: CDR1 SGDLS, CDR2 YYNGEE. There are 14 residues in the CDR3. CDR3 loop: CASSSRAGTDTQYF. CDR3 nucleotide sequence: TGTGCCAGCAGCTCCCGAGCGGGCACAGATACGCAGTATTTT.

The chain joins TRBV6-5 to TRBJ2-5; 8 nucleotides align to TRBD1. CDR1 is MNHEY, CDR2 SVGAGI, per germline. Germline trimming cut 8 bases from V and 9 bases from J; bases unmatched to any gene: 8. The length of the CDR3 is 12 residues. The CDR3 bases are TGTGCCAGCCATTACTCAGGGGGCGCCCAGTACTTC. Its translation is CASHYSGGAQYF.

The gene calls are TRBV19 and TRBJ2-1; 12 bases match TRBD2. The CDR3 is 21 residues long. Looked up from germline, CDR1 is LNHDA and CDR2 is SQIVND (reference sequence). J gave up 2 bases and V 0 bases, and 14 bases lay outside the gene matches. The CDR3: CASSIERRRLAGEGAYNEQFF. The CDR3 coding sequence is TGTGCCAGTAGTATAGAAAGGAGGAGACTAGCGGGAGAGGGGGCCTACAATGAGCAGTTCTTC.

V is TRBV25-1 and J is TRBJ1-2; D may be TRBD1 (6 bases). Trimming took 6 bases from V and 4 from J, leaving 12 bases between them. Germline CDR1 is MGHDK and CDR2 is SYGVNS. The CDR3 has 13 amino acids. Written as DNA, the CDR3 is TGTGCCAGCAGACCTCAGGGGCGCTATGGCTACACCTTC. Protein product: CASRPQGRYGYTF.

In DNA form, the CDR3 reads TGTGCCAGCAGCCTTTACAGGCCAAACACTGAAGCTTTCTTT. As protein: CASSLYRPNTEAFF. J is TRBJ1-1 and V is TRBV28; a possible D gene is TRBD1 (5 bases). The V gene's germline CDR1 is MDHEN and CDR2 SYDVKM. V shed 6 bases and J shed 2 bases, with 13 bases lying between them. The CDR3 spans 14 residues.

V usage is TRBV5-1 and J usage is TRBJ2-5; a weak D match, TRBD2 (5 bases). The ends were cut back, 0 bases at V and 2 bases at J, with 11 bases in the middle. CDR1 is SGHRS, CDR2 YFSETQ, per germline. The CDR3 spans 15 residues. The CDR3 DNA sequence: TGCGCCAGCAGCTTGGGCGCTAGCATACAAGAGACCCAGTACTTC. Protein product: CASSLGASIQETQYF.

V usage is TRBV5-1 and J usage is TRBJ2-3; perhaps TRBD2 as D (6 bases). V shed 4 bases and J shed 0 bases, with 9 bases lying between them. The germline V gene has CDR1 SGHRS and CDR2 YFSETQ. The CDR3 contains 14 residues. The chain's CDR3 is CASSPGTSTDTQYF. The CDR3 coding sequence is TGCGCCAGCAGCCCCGGGACTAGCACAGATACGCAGTATTTT.

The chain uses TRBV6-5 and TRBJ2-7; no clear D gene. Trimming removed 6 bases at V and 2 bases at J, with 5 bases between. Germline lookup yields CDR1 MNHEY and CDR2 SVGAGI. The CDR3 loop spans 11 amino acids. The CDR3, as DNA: TGTGCCAGCAGGGTAGCCTACGAGCAGTACTTC. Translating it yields CASRVAYEQYF.

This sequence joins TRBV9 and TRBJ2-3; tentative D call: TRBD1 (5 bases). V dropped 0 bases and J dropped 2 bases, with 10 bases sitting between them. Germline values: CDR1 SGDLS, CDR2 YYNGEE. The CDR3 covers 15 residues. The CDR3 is CASSVGLGATDTQYF. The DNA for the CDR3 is TGTGCCAGCAGCGTAGGGTTAGGGGCCACAGATACGCAGTATTTT.

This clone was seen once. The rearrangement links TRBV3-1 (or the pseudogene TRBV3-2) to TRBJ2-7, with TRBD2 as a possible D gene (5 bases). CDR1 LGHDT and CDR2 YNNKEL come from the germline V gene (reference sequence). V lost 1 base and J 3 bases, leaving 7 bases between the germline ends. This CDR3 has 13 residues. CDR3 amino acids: CASSQGSGYEQYV. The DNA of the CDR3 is TGTGCCAGCAGCCAAGGGAGCGGCTACGAGCAGTACGTC.

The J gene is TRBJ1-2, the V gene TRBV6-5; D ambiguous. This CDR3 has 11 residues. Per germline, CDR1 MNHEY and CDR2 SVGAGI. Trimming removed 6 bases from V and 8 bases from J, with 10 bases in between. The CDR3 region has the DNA TGTGCCAGCAGGGGCATCGAAGGCTACACCTTC. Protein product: CASRGIEGYTF.

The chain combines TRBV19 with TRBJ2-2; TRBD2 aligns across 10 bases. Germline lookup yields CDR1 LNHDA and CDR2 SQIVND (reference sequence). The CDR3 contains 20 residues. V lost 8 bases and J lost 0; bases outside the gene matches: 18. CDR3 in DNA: TGTGCCAGTGGTGGCCGACAGGGCGGACTAGCGGCTACGAACACCGGGGAGCTGTTTTTT. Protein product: CASGGRQGGLAATNTGELFF.

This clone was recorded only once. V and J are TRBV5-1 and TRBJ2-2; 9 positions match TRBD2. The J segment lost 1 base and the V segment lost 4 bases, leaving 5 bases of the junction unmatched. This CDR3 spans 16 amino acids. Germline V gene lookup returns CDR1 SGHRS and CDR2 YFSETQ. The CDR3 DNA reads TGCGCCAGCAGCACCCTAGCGGGAATGAACACCGGGGAGCTGTTTTTT. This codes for CASSTLAGMNTGELFF.